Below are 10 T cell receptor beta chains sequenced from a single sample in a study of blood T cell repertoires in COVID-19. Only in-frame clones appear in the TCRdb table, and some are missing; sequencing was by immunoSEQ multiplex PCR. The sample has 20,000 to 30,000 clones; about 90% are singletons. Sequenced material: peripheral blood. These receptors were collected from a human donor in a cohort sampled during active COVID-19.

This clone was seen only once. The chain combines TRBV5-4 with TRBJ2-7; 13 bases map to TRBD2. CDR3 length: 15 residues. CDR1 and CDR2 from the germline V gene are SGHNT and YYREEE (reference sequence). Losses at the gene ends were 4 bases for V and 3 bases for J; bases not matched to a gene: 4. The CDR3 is CASSPGLAGDYEQYF. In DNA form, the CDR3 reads TGTGCCAGCAGCCCCGGACTAGCGGGGGACTACGAGCAGTACTTC.

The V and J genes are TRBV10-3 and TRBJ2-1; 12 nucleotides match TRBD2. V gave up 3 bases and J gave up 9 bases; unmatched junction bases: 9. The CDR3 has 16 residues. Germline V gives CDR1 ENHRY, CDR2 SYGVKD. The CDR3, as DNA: TGTGCCATCAGTGACGCTAGCGGGAGGGCCGCTGTTGAGCAGTTCTTC. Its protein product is CAISDASGRAAVEQFF.

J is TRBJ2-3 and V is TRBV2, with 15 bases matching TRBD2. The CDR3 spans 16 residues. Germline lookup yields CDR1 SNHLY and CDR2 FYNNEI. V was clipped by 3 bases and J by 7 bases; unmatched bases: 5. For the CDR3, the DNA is TGTGCCAGCAGTGATGGACTAGCGGGAGGGCGGAATACGCAGTATTTT. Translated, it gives CASSDGLAGGRNTQYF. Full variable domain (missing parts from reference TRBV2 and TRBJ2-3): EPEVTQTPSHQVTQMGQEVILRCVPISNHLYFYWYRQILGQKVEFLVSFYNNEISEKSEIFDDQFSVERPDGSNFTLKIRSTKLEDSAMYFCASSDGLAGGRNTQYFGPGTRLTVL.

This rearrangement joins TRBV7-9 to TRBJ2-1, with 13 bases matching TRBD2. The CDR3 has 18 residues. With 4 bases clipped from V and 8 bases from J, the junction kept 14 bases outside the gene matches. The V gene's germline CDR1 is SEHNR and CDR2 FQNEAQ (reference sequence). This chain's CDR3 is CASSSPFWTSGGTDEQFF. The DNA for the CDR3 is TGTGCCAGCAGCTCCCCGTTTTGGACTAGCGGGGGAACCGATGAGCAGTTCTTC.

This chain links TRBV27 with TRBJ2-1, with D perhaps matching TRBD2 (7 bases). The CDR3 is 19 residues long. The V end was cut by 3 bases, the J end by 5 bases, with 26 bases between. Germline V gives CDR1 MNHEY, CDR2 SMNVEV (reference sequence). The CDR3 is CASSFAAGARFFNNNEQFF. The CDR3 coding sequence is TGTGCCAGCAGTTTCGCGGCGGGGGCGCGGTTTTTTAACAACAATGAGCAGTTCTTC.

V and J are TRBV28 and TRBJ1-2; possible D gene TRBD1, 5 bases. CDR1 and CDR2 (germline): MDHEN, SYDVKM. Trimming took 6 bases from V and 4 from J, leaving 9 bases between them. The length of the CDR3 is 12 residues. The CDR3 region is CASRSDSYGYTF. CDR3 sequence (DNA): TGTGCCAGCAGGTCAGACAGCTATGGCTACACCTTC.

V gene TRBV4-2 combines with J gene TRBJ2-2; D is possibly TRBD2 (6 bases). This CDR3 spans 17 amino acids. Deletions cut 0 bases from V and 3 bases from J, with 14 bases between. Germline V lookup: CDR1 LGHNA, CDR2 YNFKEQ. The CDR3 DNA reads TGTGCCAGCAGCCAAGATAGTTCGACTAGGGACACCGGGGAGCTGTTTTTT. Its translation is CASSQDSSTRDTGELFF.

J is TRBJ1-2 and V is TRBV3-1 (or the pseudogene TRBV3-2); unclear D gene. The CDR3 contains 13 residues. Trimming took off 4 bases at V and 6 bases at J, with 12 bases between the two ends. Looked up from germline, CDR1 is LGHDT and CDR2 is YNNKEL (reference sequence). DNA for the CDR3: TGTGCCAGCAGCCTCTGGCTGATGGATGGCTACACCTTC. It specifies CASSLWLMDGYTF.

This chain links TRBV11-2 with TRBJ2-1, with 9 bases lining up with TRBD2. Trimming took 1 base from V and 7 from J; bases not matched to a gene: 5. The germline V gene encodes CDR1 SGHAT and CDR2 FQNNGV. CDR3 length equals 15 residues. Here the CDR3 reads CASSLVAGGTNEQFF. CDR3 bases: TGTGCCAGCAGCTTAGTCGCGGGGGGGACGAATGAGCAGTTCTTC.

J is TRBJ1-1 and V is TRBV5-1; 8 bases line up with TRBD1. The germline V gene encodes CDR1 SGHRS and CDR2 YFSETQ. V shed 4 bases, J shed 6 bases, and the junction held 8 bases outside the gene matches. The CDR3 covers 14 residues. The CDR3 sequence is CASSPGTGSSEAFF. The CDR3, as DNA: TGCGCCAGCAGCCCTGGGACAGGTTCATCTGAAGCTTTCTTT.